This is a list of T cell receptor beta chains from one sample in a study of human T cells and chemical hapten exposure. TCRdb recomputed calls from the RACE reads with MiXCR, one row per CDR3 protein. In the table there are under 100,000 distinct CDR3 sequences, around 7.9% of which are singletons. This specimen consisted of whole blood, obtained in connection with sensitization to the hapten diphenylcyclopropenone (DPC). The receptors here all came from a middle-aged man with alopecia areata. Some clones in this sample may be carry-over from other donors' samples. CDR3s include the opening cysteine and the closing phenylalanine or tryptophan. A D gene is named only where the DNA matches it firmly. Clone size, where shown, is once, few, many, or a class for clones that have expanded.

J gene,V gene,D gene,clone size,CDR3 protein,CDR3 DNA
TRBJ1-6,TRBV7-3,TRBD1,many,CASSLGTGLNSPLHF,TGTGCCAGCAGCTTGGGGACAGGGCTTAATTCACCCCTCCACTTT
TRBJ2-4,TRBV12-3/TRBV12-4,NA,few,CASTTDTKNIQYF,TGTGCCAGCACAACGGACACTAAAAACATTCAGTACTTC
TRBJ1-5,TRBV7-9,NA,many,CASSPEGARPQHF,TGTGCCAGCAGCCCGGAGGGCGCAAGGCCCCAGCATTTT
TRBJ2-5,TRBV7-9,TRBD1,few,CASSFWTGEAQETQYF,TGTGCCAGCAGCTTTTGGACAGGGGAGGCCCAAGAGACCCAGTACTTC
TRBJ1-4,TRBV7-9,NA,many,CASSGRGHWEKLFF,TGTGCCAGCAGCGGACGGGGACACTGGGAAAAACTGTTTTTT
TRBJ2-3,TRBV20-1,NA,many,CSARDPRKSTDTQYF,TGCAGTGCTAGAGATCCTCGGAAGAGCACAGATACGCAGTATTTT
TRBJ1-2,TRBV10-3,NA,many,CAISESRQPAGYTF,TGTGCCATCAGTGAGTCGAGACAGCCCGCGGGCTACACCTTC
TRBJ2-3,TRBV5-5,TRBD2,few,CASSPFIAGGTDTQYF,TGTGCCAGCAGCCCATTCATAGCGGGAGGGACAGATACGCAGTATTTT
TRBJ1-3,TRBV20-1,TRBD1,many,CSARKLAGTGAGNTIYF,TGCAGTGCTAGAAAACTAGCCGGGACAGGAGCTGGAAACACCATATATTTT
TRBJ2-2,TRBV6-5,NA,few,CASSYYPPGLPNTGELFF,TGTGCCAGCAGTTACTATCCCCCCGGACTCCCGAACACCGGGGAGCTGTTTTTT
TRBJ2-1,TRBV12-3/TRBV12-4,TRBD1,few,CASSTHQGATYNEQFF,TGTGCCAGCAGTACACACCAGGGGGCCACCTACAATGAGCAGTTCTTC
TRBJ2-3,TRBV7-2,TRBD2,few,CASSLLAGVGPDTQYF,TGTGCCAGCAGCTTGTTAGCGGGAGTCGGGCCAGATACGCAGTATTTT
TRBJ2-7,TRBV4-2,TRBD1,NA,CASSHEGGVLDF,TGTGCCAGCAGCCACGAAGGGGGCGTCCTCGACTTC
TRBJ1-5,TRBV20-1,NA,few,CSARDQRDKPQHF,TGCAGTGCTAGAGATCAGAGGGATAAGCCCCAGCATTTT
TRBJ1-2,TRBV7-4,NA,many,CASSSAGDTF,TGTGCCAGCAGCTCTGCCGGGGACACCTTC
TRBJ2-5,TRBV4-3,NA,NA,CASSRGQRGEFQTQYF,TGCGCCAGCAGCCGGGGCCAAAGGGGGGAGTTTCAGACCCAGTACTTC
TRBJ2-7,TRBV6-1,NA,NA,CASSPDGASYEQYF,TGTGCCAGCAGCCCGGACGGGGCCTCCTACGAGCAGTACTTC
TRBJ2-5,TRBV12-3/TRBV12-4,NA,few,CASSLTPTAQETQYF,TGTGCCAGCAGTTTGACCCCCACGGCCCAAGAGACCCAGTACTTC
TRBJ2-2,TRBV5-1,TRBD2,many,CASSLGDIGLAGGSGTGELFF,TGCGCCAGCAGCTTGGGGGACATCGGACTAGCGGGAGGGTCGGGCACCGGGGAGCTGTTTTTT
TRBJ1-2,TRBV29-1,NA,many,CSVGDPYGYTF,TGCAGCGTTGGCGACCCCTATGGCTACACCTTC
TRBJ2-5,TRBV7-9,TRBD2,NA,CASSLGTSGIQETQYF,TGTGCCAGCAGCTTAGGGACTAGCGGGATCCAAGAGACCCAGTACTTC
TRBJ1-5,TRBV6-2/TRBV6-3,TRBD1,NA,CASSYRTGGQPQHF,TGTGCCAGCAGTTACAGGACAGGGGGCCAGCCCCAGCATTTT
TRBJ2-5,TRBV19,NA,NA,CASSFSFLGGKTQYF,TGTGCCAGTAGTTTTTCCTTCTTGGGCGGGAAGACCCAGTACTTC
TRBJ2-1,TRBV2,NA,few,CASSEGGPNEQFF,TGTGCCAGCAGTGAGGGCGGACCCAATGAGCAGTTCTTC
TRBJ2-5,TRBV20-1,TRBD2,NA,CSAARLAAQETQYF,TGCAGTGCTGCCCGACTAGCGGCACAAGAGACCCAGTACTTC
TRBJ2-5,TRBV19,NA,NA,CASRSAGSGETQYF,TGTGCCAGTAGATCGGCGGGGAGCGGGGAGACCCAGTACTTC
TRBJ2-7,TRBV10-1,NA,many,CAGNHPQASSYEQYF,TGCGCCGGCAACCATCCCCAGGCTTCATCCTACGAGCAGTACTTC
TRBJ2-3,TRBV12-3/TRBV12-4,NA,NA,CASSPDTDTQYF,TGTGCCAGCAGCCCAGACACAGATACGCAGTATTTT
TRBJ2-1,TRBV24-1,NA,few,CATSQGGRVSSYNEQFF,TGTGCCACCAGTCAAGGGGGGAGAGTTTCTTCCTACAATGAGCAGTTCTTC
TRBJ1-2,TRBV29-1,TRBD1,many,CSVQGANYGYTF,TGCAGCGTTCAGGGGGCTAACTATGGCTACACCTTC
TRBJ2-1,TRBV10-1,NA,NA,CASSEYRDQGTFF,TGCGCCAGCAGTGAGTACCGAGACCAGGGAACGTTCTTC
TRBJ2-3,TRBV20-1,TRBD2,NA,CSALLLPGGTQYF,TGCAGTGCCCTATTACTCCCGGGGGGTACGCAGTATTTT
TRBJ1-2,TRBV6-5,NA,NA,CASRGGRNYGYTF,TGTGCCAGCAGGGGGGGACGGAACTATGGCTACACCTTC
TRBJ2-1,TRBV13,TRBD2,NA,CASSYLAGGPDEQFF,TGTGCCAGCAGCTATTTAGCGGGAGGGCCTGATGAGCAGTTCTTC
TRBJ2-3,TRBV20-1,TRBD1,many,CSARDLSGTGDTDTQYF,TGCAGTGCTAGAGATCTTTCCGGGACAGGAGACACAGATACGCAGTATTTT
TRBJ1-5,TRBV6-2/TRBV6-3,TRBD1,few,CASRPVTTGTGVHPSGSSNQPQHF,TGTGCCAGCAGACCTGTTACGACTGGGACAGGGGTACATCCGAGTGGAAGTAGCAATCAGCCCCAGCATTTT
TRBJ1-1,TRBV11-3,TRBD1,many,CASSLSGQGKKEAFF,TGTGCCAGCAGCTTGTCGGGACAGGGCAAGAAGGAAGCTTTCTTT
TRBJ2-7,TRBV20-1,NA,few,CSADTPDRSYEQYF,TGCAGTGCCGATACGCCTGACAGGTCCTACGAGCAGTACTTC
TRBJ2-2,TRBV9,TRBD2,many,CASSVTSEGTGELFF,TGTGCCAGCAGCGTAACTAGCGAAGGCACCGGGGAGCTGTTTTTT
TRBJ1-1,TRBV3-1,NA,few,CASSPWDGTEAFF,TGTGCCAGCAGCCCCTGGGATGGCACTGAAGCTTTCTTT
TRBJ2-5,TRBV3-1,TRBD1,medium-sized,CASSQDRTGNDF,TGTGCCAGCAGCCAAGACCGGACAGGAAATGACTTC
TRBJ1-1,TRBV7-6,NA,NA,CASSPRGGRWLTEAFF,TGTGCCAGCAGCCCACGAGGTGGGCGGTGGCTCACTGAAGCTTTCTTT
TRBJ1-6,TRBV4-1,NA,NA,CASSQVPFYRPDSPLHF,TGCGCCAGCAGCCAAGTTCCTTTCTATCGCCCCGATTCACCCCTCCACTTT
TRBJ2-3,TRBV7-6,TRBD2,NA,CASSHGEAGGGTDTQYF,TGTGCCAGCAGCCACGGGGAGGCGGGAGGGGGCACAGATACGCAGTATTTT
TRBJ2-7,TRBV5-1,NA,many,CASSLVIGEAYEQYF,TGCGCCAGCAGCTTGGTAATCGGGGAGGCCTACGAGCAGTACTTC
TRBJ1-1,TRBV30,NA,many,CAWSAGGRENTEAFF,TGTGCCTGGAGTGCCGGGGGACGAGAAAACACTGAAGCTTTCTTT
TRBJ2-5,TRBV10-3,TRBD2,few,CAISEGSLAGGQETQYF,TGTGCCATCAGTGAGGGGTCGCTAGCGGGAGGCCAGGAGACCCAGTACTTC
TRBJ2-7,TRBV13,NA,NA,CASSSTSRSYEQYF,TGTGCCAGCAGCTCAACTAGTCGCTCCTACGAGCAGTACTTC
TRBJ1-5,TRBV19,TRBD1,few,CASSIPTGGHNQPQHF,TGTGCCAGTAGTATTCCGACAGGGGGCCACAATCAGCCCCAGCATTTT
TRBJ2-3,TRBV5-1,NA,many,CASSSLGVSDTQYF,TGCGCCAGCAGTTCCCTTGGTGTCTCCGATACGCAGTATTTT
TRBJ2-5,TRBV29-1,TRBD1,NA,CSVEETRQGQIETQYF,TGCAGCGTTGAAGAAACGAGACAGGGGCAGATAGAGACCCAGTACTTC
TRBJ2-3,TRBV29-1,NA,many,CSASPGVGTDTQYF,TGCAGCGCAAGTCCCGGAGTAGGCACAGATACGCAGTATTTT
TRBJ2-3,TRBV12-3/TRBV12-4,NA,many,CASFLGASSTDTQYF,TGTGCCAGCTTTTTGGGGGCCTCTTCTACAGATACGCAGTATTTT
TRBJ1-5,TRBV29-1,TRBD1,many,CSVKQGADNQPQHF,TGCAGCGTTAAACAGGGGGCTGACAATCAGCCCCAGCATTTT
TRBJ1-4,TRBV6-2/TRBV6-3,TRBD1,few,CASSQSHRDSFF,TGTGCCAGCAGCCAATCCCACCGGGACAGTTTCTTT
TRBJ1-4,TRBV10-3,NA,few,CATARAINEKLFF,TGTGCCACTGCCAGGGCTATCAATGAAAAACTGTTTTTT
TRBJ2-3,TRBV29-1,NA,few,CSHTSGGEPDTQYF,TGCAGTCATACAAGTGGGGGAGAGCCAGATACGCAGTATTTT
TRBJ2-3,TRBV12-3/TRBV12-4,TRBD2,many,CASSLAGDTDTQYF,TGTGCCAGCAGTCTAGCGGGGGACACAGATACGCAGTATTTT
TRBJ2-3,TRBV28,TRBD2,many,CASSPPIAGAGDTQYF,TGTGCCAGCAGTCCACCCATAGCGGGAGCAGGTGATACGCAGTATTTT